This T cell receptor (beta chain) was sequenced for a study of blood T cell repertoires in COVID-19 (dated by TCRdb to the early 2020s). Context from the whole study: The collaborator samples originated in the United States, Italy and Spain and spanned the acute and convalescent phases of COVID-19. A freely available public database, intended as a resource for researchers studying the immune response to SARS-CoV-2, is where the repertoires were released. The material from the prospective study consisted of cDNA or gDNA derived from T cells, B-cell-depleted T cells, or PBMCs. Sample metadata almost always included a de-identified subject ID, COVID-19 status, age in years and sex. The dataset comprised deeply sampled blood TCRbeta repertoires from subjects exposed to, actively infected with, or recovered from COVID-19. HLA class I and class II types, where available, came from metadata supplied by the sample provider rather than from assay-based typing. The samples were drawn from the first 160 participants of the ongoing ImmuneRACE study and from 1,254 subjects provided by 6 global collaborators. Paper-wide results and their limitations: Clinical and demographic metadata were provided uncurated, with the amount varying by source and participant.

Measured from the cysteine to the phenylalanine, the CDR3 is 13 residues long. The read is trimmed to its CDR3 DNA, 39 bases read in frame from base 1. Deletion took 7 bases off V and 1 base off J, with a span of 10 bases between the germline ends. One collaborating source in Seattle enrolled patients during active infection and followed them longitudinally through the course of disease. Each collaborating institution followed its own protocols to collect whole blood in K2EDTA tubes. For TCRbeta analysis, collaborator samples were shipped as frozen whole blood, as isolated PBMCs, or as DNA extracted from either sample type. The immunoSEQ Assay, a bias-controlled multiplex PCR, was used to amplify TCRbeta CDR3 regions from genomic DNA. As for the authors' bioinformatics: The number of nucleated cells in each sample was estimated from the amplification of reference gene primers within the assay. To quantify the absolute abundance of each unique TCRbeta CDR3 rearrangement, sequence reads were collapsed and filtered. Productive Simpson clonality was computed per sample as the square root of Simpson's diversity index over productive rearrangements. TCRdb took over this immuneACCESS table, retaining in-frame rearrangements with V and J assigned. Such tables are incomplete; in checked studies, under half of the missing clones stem from an unresolved V gene, and the remainder is unexplained. Clone size and the V and J calls come from that table; the DNA yielded D and trimming. The sample yields 250,000 to 400,000 clones; approximately 87% were counted once. The ten largest clones take up roughly 2.9% of the sample.

Notes on this clone: It has no known antigen specificity. The record has no base qualities; no much larger clone is one base away.

The sequencing input was peripheral blood. The chain links TRBV12-3 or TRBV12-4 with TRBJ1-2; a tentative D match to TRBD1 spans 6 bases. This receptor was taken from a woman under 40 with COVID-19, enrolled during active disease. The DNA sequence is as follows: TGTGCCAGCAAGCTACAGGGTAACTATGGCTACACCTTC. Its translation reads: CASKLQGNYGYTF.